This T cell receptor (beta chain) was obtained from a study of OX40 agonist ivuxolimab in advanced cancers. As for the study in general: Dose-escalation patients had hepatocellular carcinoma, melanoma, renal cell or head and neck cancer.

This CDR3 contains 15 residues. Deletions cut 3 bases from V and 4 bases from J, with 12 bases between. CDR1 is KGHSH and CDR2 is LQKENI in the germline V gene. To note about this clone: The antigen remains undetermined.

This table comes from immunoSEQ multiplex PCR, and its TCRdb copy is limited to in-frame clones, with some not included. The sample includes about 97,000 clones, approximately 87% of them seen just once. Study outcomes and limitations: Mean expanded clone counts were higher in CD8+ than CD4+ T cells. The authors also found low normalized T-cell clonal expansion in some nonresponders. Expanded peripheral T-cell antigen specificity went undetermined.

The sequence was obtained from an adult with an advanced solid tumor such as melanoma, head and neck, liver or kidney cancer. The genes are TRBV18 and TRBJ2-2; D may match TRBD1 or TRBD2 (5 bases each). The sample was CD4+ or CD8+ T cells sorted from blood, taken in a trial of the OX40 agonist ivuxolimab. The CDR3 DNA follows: TGTGCCAGCTCACCGGTAGCCGGGACCACCGGGGAGCTGTTTTTT. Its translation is CASSPVAGTTGELFF.